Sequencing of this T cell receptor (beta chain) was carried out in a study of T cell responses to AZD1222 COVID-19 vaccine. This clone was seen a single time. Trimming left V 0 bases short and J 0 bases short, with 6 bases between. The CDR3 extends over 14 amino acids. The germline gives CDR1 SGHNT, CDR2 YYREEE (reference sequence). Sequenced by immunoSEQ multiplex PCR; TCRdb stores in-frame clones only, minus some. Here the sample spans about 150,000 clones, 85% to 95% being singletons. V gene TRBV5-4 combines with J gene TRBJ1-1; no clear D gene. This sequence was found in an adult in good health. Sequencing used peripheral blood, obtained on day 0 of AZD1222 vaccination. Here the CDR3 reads CASSLDTLNTEAFF. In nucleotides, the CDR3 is TGTGCCAGCAGCTTGGACACGTTGAACACTGAAGCTTTCTTT.